Listed below are T cell receptor beta chains from one sample, sequenced in a study of PD-1 and CTLA-4 blockade in melanoma. Here immunoSEQ multiplex PCR was the method, and the copy in TCRdb shows in-frame clones only, minus some. The sample consists of about 31,000 clones, about nine tenths of them appearing once. Source: CD8+ T cells from peripheral blood, taken from a patient given anti-PD-1 treatment. These receptors all stem from a human donor with melanoma. CDR3s include the opening cysteine and the closing phenylalanine or tryptophan. A D gene is named only where the DNA matches it firmly. For some rows the clone size is stated as once, few or many, or as a class when expanded; others skip it.

abundance	v_gene	j_gene	d_gene	CDR3aa	CDR3nt
few	TRBV28	TRBJ1-2	NA	CASSPTGYSGYTF	TGTGCCAGCAGCCCAACAGGGTACAGTGGCTACACCTTC
NA	TRBV5-4	TRBJ2-7	NA	CASSEGGGDEQYF	TGTGCCAGCAGCGAGGGGGGAGGAGACGAGCAGTACTTC
once	TRBV6-5	TRBJ1-1	NA	CASSYGGTEAFF	TGTGCCAGCAGTTACGGGGGTACTGAAGCTTTCTTT
once	TRBV27	TRBJ2-7	NA	CASSSRGSGTAYYEQYF	TGTGCCAGCAGTTCCCGGGGTTCCGGGACCGCTTACTACGAGCAGTACTTC
NA	TRBV9	TRBJ2-3	NA	CASSGRPGHTDTQYF	TGTGCCAGCAGCGGCCGTCCGGGGCACACAGATACGCAGTATTTT
NA	TRBV3-1/TRBV3-2	TRBJ1-4	TRBD1	CASSLGIVGDSDEKLFF	TGTGCCAGCAGCCTTGGAATTGTAGGGGACAGTGATGAAAAACTGTTTTTT
NA	TRBV6-6	TRBJ1-6	NA	CASSPGTVSSYNSPLHF	TGTGCCAGCAGTCCCGGGACGGTGAGCTCCTATAATTCACCCCTCCACTTT
few	TRBV10-1	TRBJ2-5	NA	CASSESRPGEREETQYF	TGCGCCAGCAGTGAGTCGAGACCGGGGGAAAGGGAGGAGACCCAGTACTTC
few	TRBV4-2	TRBJ2-7	TRBD2	CASSQDQTSGGLTYEQYF	TGTGCCAGCAGCCAAGATCAGACTAGCGGGGGCCTTACCTACGAGCAGTACTTC
NA	TRBV19	TRBJ1-2	NA	CASTSGRPRNYGYTF	TGTGCCAGTACCTCGGGACGGCCCCGTAACTATGGCTACACCTTC
NA	TRBV7-9	TRBJ1-2	NA	CASSLGFQLGRDDGYTF	TGTGCCAGCAGCTTAGGATTCCAGTTAGGGAGAGACGATGGCTACACCTTC
NA	TRBV7-9	TRBJ2-3	NA	CASSFWAAGTDTQYF	TGTGCCAGCAGCTTTTGGGCTGCGGGCACAGATACGCAGTATTTT
NA	TRBV7-2	TRBJ1-6	NA	CASSAGGQHNSPLHF	TGTGCCAGCAGCGCCGGGGGACAACATAATTCACCCCTCCACTTT
NA	TRBV19	TRBJ2-1	NA	CASTSGTPAYNEQFF	TGTGCCAGTACCTCAGGTACCCCCGCCTACAATGAGCAGTTCTTC
NA	TRBV4-1	TRBJ2-1	NA	CASSQGRGSEQFF	TGCGCCAGCAGCCAAGGCCGGGGAAGTGAGCAGTTCTTC
NA	TRBV28	TRBJ2-7	NA	CASSSPVDGEQYF	TGTGCCAGCAGTTCCCCGGTAGACGGGGAGCAGTACTTC
NA	TRBV5-1	TRBJ1-6	NA	CASSLDGDYNSPLHF	TGCGCCAGCAGTTTGGACGGCGACTATAATTCACCCCTCCACTTT
NA	TRBV12-5	TRBJ1-2	TRBD1	CASGLSTGAYGYTF	TGTGCTAGTGGTTTGTCCACAGGGGCCTATGGCTACACCTTC
NA	TRBV28	TRBJ1-4	TRBD1	CASSWTGANEKLFF	TGTGCCAGCAGCTGGACAGGGGCAAATGAAAAACTGTTTTTT
NA	TRBV29-1	TRBJ2-3	TRBD2	CSVSWGVAGVDTQYF	TGCAGCGTCTCTTGGGGGGTTGCGGGGGTAGATACGCAGTATTTT
NA	TRBV19	TRBJ1-1	NA	CASSIEGLMNTEAFF	TGTGCCAGTAGTATAGAAGGACTCATGAACACTGAAGCTTTCTTT
NA	TRBV6-1	TRBJ1-1	TRBD1	CASRGQGLNTEAFF	TGTGCCAGCAGAGGACAGGGGCTGAACACTGAAGCTTTCTTT